Below are 31 T cell receptor beta chains sequenced from a single sample in a study of PD-1 blockade in mismatch repair-deficient tumors. Clones were read by immunoSEQ multiplex PCR, and TCRdb kept only the in-frame ones, dropping some. Among some 120,000 clones listed, 88% were seen once. The sequencing used peripheral blood, collected approximately 73 weeks after starting pembrolizumab. These receptors all come from an adult with mismatch repair-deficient cancer.

Only a few counts were recorded for this clone. The CDR3 sequence: CASRSGRSAYEQYF. CDR3 DNA sequence: TGTGCCAGCAGAAGCGGGAGGTCCGCCTACGAGCAGTACTTC. The chain couples TRBV7-8 to TRBJ2-7, with 9 bases lining up with TRBD2. This CDR3 is 14 amino acids long. V dropped 6 bases and J dropped 2; count of bases not matched to a gene: 5. Germline CDR1 SGHVS, CDR2 FQNEAQ.

The chain recombines TRBV6-5 with TRBJ2-5; 8 bases agree with TRBD1. The CDR3 consists of 14 residues. Trimming removed 2 bases from V and 5 bases from J; junction bases left unmatched: 4. The germline gives CDR1 MNHEY, CDR2 SVGAGI. The CDR3 DNA reads as TGTGCCAGCAGTTACCAGGGGGCGCGGGAGACCCAGTACTTC. This encodes CASSYQGARETQYF.

The chain uses TRBV19 and TRBJ2-3, with D possibly matching TRBD2 (5 bases). Deletions cut 7 bases from V and 6 bases from J, with 8 bases between. The CDR3 runs 11 residues. The germline V gene has CDR1 LNHDA and CDR2 SQIVND (reference sequence). CDR3 sequence reads: CASIRGDTQYF. The CDR3 DNA reads as TGTGCCAGTATAAGAGGGGATACGCAGTATTTT.

This chain connects TRBV9 to TRBJ1-2, with no clear D. V lost 4 bases and J 0 bases, leaving 10 bases between the germline ends. The CDR3 runs to 14 residues. Looked up from germline, CDR1 is SGDLS and CDR2 is YYNGEE. This CDR3 is CASSLSGPNYGYTF. DNA of the CDR3: TGTGCCAGCAGCCTGTCGGGCCCTAACTATGGCTACACCTTC.

The genes are TRBV19 and TRBJ2-7; 9 bases are shared with TRBD1. After removal of 1 base from V and 1 base from J, the junction contained 2 bases not matched to a gene. CDR1 and CDR2 (germline): LNHDA, SQIVND (reference sequence). The CDR3 loop spans 15 amino acids. This CDR3 is CASSIAQGASYEQYF. The DNA for the CDR3 is TGTGCCAGTAGTATAGCACAGGGGGCGTCCTACGAGCAGTACTTC.

This chain joins TRBV2 and TRBJ2-2; 8 bases map to TRBD2. The V gene's germline CDR1 is SNHLY and CDR2 FYNNEI. CDR3 length: 15 residues. Trimming took 3 bases from V and 5 from J; bases not matched to a gene: 5. The CDR3, as DNA: TGTGCCAGCAGTGACGGACTAGCAGAGACCGGGGAGCTGTTTTTT. Amino acids: CASSDGLAETGELFF. The full variable domain, with the rest looked up from reference TRBV2 and TRBJ2-2, is EPEVTQTPSHQVTQMGQEVILRCVPISNHLYFYWYRQILGQKVEFLVSFYNNEISEKSEIFDDQFSVERPDGSNFTLKIRSTKLEDSAMYFCASSDGLAETGELFFGEGSRLTVL.

In nucleotides, the CDR3 is TGCAGCGTTGAGGGGGCAGGGAAGGGCACAGATACGCAGTATTTT. Amino acids: CSVEGAGKGTDTQYF. This chain joins TRBV29-1 and TRBJ2-3, with D tentatively TRBD1 (6 bases). This CDR3 comprises 15 residues. Per the germline V gene, CDR1 is SQVTM and CDR2 is ANQGSEA. With 3 bases removed from V and 1 base from J, the gap between germline ends came to 14 bases.

This chain joins TRBV6-1 and TRBJ2-2; either TRBD1 or TRBD2 may supply D (5 bases each). The V gene's germline CDR1 is MNHNS and CDR2 SASEGT. The CDR3 spans 14 residues. The germline V and J ends were trimmed by 6 bases and 1 base, with 9 bases remaining between them. The DNA of the CDR3 is TGTGCCAGCAGCGGGGACGTGAACACCGGGGAGCTGTTTTTT. It specifies CASSGDVNTGELFF.

The chain couples TRBV27 to TRBJ2-7, with D unclear. Germline assignment: CDR1 MNHEY and CDR2 SMNVEV (reference sequence). The CDR3 has 13 amino acids. Trimming removed 0 bases at V and 2 bases at J, with 5 bases between. In DNA form, the CDR3 reads TGTGCCAGCAGTTTATCTTCAGCCTACGAGCAGTACTTC. Translation gives CASSLSSAYEQYF.

The chain is built from TRBV2 and TRBJ1-2; D not certain. The V end was cut by 3 bases, the J end by 3 bases, with 8 bases between. The CDR3 is made up of 13 amino acids. Germline CDR1 and CDR2: SNHLY and FYNNEI. Here the CDR3 DNA reads TGTGCCAGCAGTGATCTTCTGGACTATGGCTACACCTTC. Translation: CASSDLLDYGYTF.

The rearrangement joins TRBV7-9 to TRBJ2-7; TRBD2 might be the D (5 bases). The CDR3 has 14 residues. Trimming stripped 5 bases from V and 0 bases from J, with 11 bases between. Looked up from germline, CDR1 is SEHNR and CDR2 is FQNEAQ (reference sequence). Written as DNA, the CDR3 is TGTGCCAGCAGCCCAAATCGGGGCTCCTACGAGCAGTACTTC. It is translated as CASSPNRGSYEQYF.

The genes are TRBV5-1 and TRBJ1-1, with a tentative D call TRBD1 (6 bases). Germline V CDR1 and CDR2: SGHRS, YFSETQ. The CDR3 is 14 amino acids. V was clipped by 0 bases and J by 1 base, with 7 bases between them. The CDR3 sequence is CASSLEGQNTEAFF. CDR3 nucleotides: TGCGCCAGCAGCTTGGAGGGACAGAACACTGAAGCTTTCTTT.

The V gene is TRBV11-3, the J gene TRBJ2-7; D gene ambiguous. The germline V gene has CDR1 SGHNT and CDR2 YENEEA. Trimming removed 1 base from V and 3 bases from J, with 7 bases in between. The CDR3 extends over 13 amino acids. CDR3 amino acids: CASSLVWNYEQYF. CDR3 nucleotide sequence: TGTGCCAGCAGCTTAGTATGGAACTACGAGCAGTACTTC.

The chain links TRBV2 to TRBJ2-7, with D uncertain. V lost 0 bases and J 3 bases, leaving 6 bases between the germline ends. The CDR3 extends over 13 amino acids. The V gene's germline CDR1 is SNHLY and CDR2 FYNNEI. The DNA for the CDR3 is TGTGCCAGCAGTGAAGCGCATATCTACGAGCAGTACTTC. The encoded protein is CASSEAHIYEQYF.

This clone was seen a handful of times. The J gene is TRBJ1-5, the V gene TRBV7-6; no firm D call. This CDR3 contains 14 residues. The V end lost 5 bases, the J end lost 2 bases, and 10 bases lay between the germline ends. CDR1 is SGHVS and CDR2 is FNYEAQ in the germline V gene. The CDR3 is CASSVGLGNQPQHF. The CDR3 DNA reads TGTGCCAGCAGCGTAGGACTGGGCAATCAGCCCCAGCATTTT.

The gene calls are TRBV5-1 and TRBJ2-1, with a weak D call TRBD2 (6 bases). Trimming removed 0 bases at V and 0 bases at J, with 10 bases between. Per the germline V gene, CDR1 is SGHRS and CDR2 is YFSETQ. This CDR3 is 16 amino acids long. This CDR3 is CASSLGTGSSYNEQFF. CDR3 coding DNA: TGCGCCAGCAGCTTGGGGACCGGGAGCTCCTACAATGAGCAGTTCTTC.

The CDR3 here is CASSLVSLNNEQFF. The CDR3 DNA is TGTGCCAGCAGCCTCGTCTCTCTCAACAATGAGCAGTTCTTC. This chain links TRBV14 with TRBJ2-1; D not resolved. Trimming stripped 4 bases from V and 5 bases from J, with 12 bases between. This CDR3 spans 14 amino acids. The V gene's germline CDR1 is SGHDN and CDR2 FVKESK.

The chain employs TRBV6-6 and TRBJ2-6; no clear D gene. The V end was cut by 2 bases, the J end by 2 bases, with 10 bases between. CDR1 and CDR2 from the germline V gene are MNHNY and SVGAGI (reference sequence). The CDR3 is 16 residues long. The CDR3 nucleotides read TGTGCCAGCAGTTACGGAAGGGCTACTGGGGCCAACGTCCTGACTTTC. Amino acid sequence: CASSYGRATGANVLTF.

The chain couples TRBV13 to TRBJ2-7, with D hard to call. The V gene lost 5 bases and the J gene lost 4 bases, with 15 bases spanning the gap. Germline V lookup: CDR1 PRHDT, CDR2 FYEKMQ (reference sequence). The CDR3 runs 14 residues. The CDR3 spells CASSRTETVYEQYF. CDR3 in DNA: TGTGCCAGCAGCCGGACGGAGACCGTTTACGAGCAGTACTTC. Looking up the rest from reference TRBV13 and TRBJ2-7 gives the full variable domain: AAGVIQSPRHLIKEKRETATLKCYPIPRHDTVYWYQQGPGQDPQFLISFYEKMQSDKGSIPDRFSAQQFSDYHSELNMSSLELGDSALYFCASSRTETVYEQYFGPGTRLTVT.

The chain couples TRBV6-1 to TRBJ2-7; 9 bases agree with TRBD2. CDR3 length: 12 residues. Germline V lookup: CDR1 MNHNS, CDR2 SASEGT. The trim removed 9 bases at V and 2 bases at J, leaving 2 bases unmatched. CDR3 sequence: CASSGSAYEQYF. The CDR3 DNA is TGTGCCAGTAGCGGGAGTGCCTACGAGCAGTACTTC.

The chain recombines TRBV27 with TRBJ2-1; maybe TRBD1 (5 bases). The CDR3 has 14 amino acids. In germline, CDR1 is MNHEY, CDR2 SMNVEV (reference sequence). The V end was cut by 6 bases, the J end by 2 bases, with 11 bases between. CDR3 DNA sequence: TGTGCCAGCAGCAACGACAGCCCCTACAATGAGCAGTTCTTC. It yields the protein CASSNDSPYNEQFF.

This CDR3 reads CASSFNSDSNEQFF. In nucleotides, the CDR3 is TGTGCCAGCAGTTTTAATAGTGATAGCAATGAGCAGTTCTTC. The chain has TRBV27 and TRBJ2-1, with no clear D. V was shortened by 3 bases and J by 6 bases, with 12 bases between the two germline ends. CDR1 is MNHEY and CDR2 is SMNVEV in the germline V gene (reference sequence). The CDR3 extends over 14 amino acids.

CDR3 residues: CASSDFQTGTKNIQYF. CDR3 nucleotides: TGTGCCAGCAGTGACTTCCAGACAGGGACCAAAAACATTCAGTACTTC. The genes are TRBV6-4 and TRBJ2-4; TRBD1 aligns across 7 bases. Germline-derived CDR1 and CDR2 are MRHNA and SNTAGT. V gave up 1 base and J gave up 2 bases; unmatched junction bases: 5. The CDR3 covers 16 residues.

The chain employs TRBV29-1 and TRBJ2-2; D tentatively reads TRBD1 or TRBD2 (5 bases each). The CDR3 extends over 15 amino acids. The germline V and J ends were trimmed by 7 bases and 0 bases, with 15 bases remaining between them. Germline-derived CDR1 and CDR2 are SQVTM and ANQGSEA. CDR3 DNA: TGCAGCGCTACAGGACGGGGCGCGAACACCGGGGAGCTGTTTTTT. It codes for CSATGRGANTGELFF.

This clone was found a few times. This sequence joins TRBV5-1 and TRBJ2-2; 10 bases fit TRBD2. V dropped 4 bases and J dropped 7; count of bases not matched to a gene: 4. The CDR3 is made up of 14 amino acids. The germline CDR1 and CDR2 sequences are SGHRS and YFSETQ. CDR3 sequence: CASSRLAGNGELFF. As DNA, the CDR3 is TGCGCCAGCAGCCGACTAGCGGGTAACGGGGAGCTGTTTTTT.

The rearrangement links TRBV30 to TRBJ1-1; D is perhaps TRBD1 (5 bases). Trimming cost V 5 bases and J 2 bases, with 6 bases left between them. CDR1 and CDR2 from the germline V gene are GTSNPN and SVGIG (reference sequence). The CDR3 is 11 residues long. This chain's CDR3 is CAWGGNTEAFF. The CDR3 DNA sequence: TGTGCCTGGGGGGGAAACACTGAAGCTTTCTTT.

This rearrangement joins TRBV27 to TRBJ2-7, with 8 bases aligning to TRBD2. This CDR3 contains 14 residues. CDR1 is MNHEY, CDR2 SMNVEV, per germline (reference sequence). The V segment lost 2 bases and the J segment 6 bases; nucleotides outside the gene matches: 6. As DNA, the CDR3 is TGTGCCAGCAGTTTAGTGAGCGGGAGAACCGAGCAGTACTTC. As protein: CASSLVSGRTEQYF.

The table lists this clone with a count of one. The chain couples TRBV11-3 to TRBJ2-2, with 10 nucleotides matching TRBD2. Germline-derived CDR1 and CDR2 are SGHNT and YENEEA. The CDR3 is made up of 15 amino acids. V lost 6 bases to trimming and J lost 7 bases; unmatched junction nucleotides: 8. This chain's CDR3 is CASRSSGRAFGELFF. The CDR3 DNA is TGTGCCAGCAGGTCCAGCGGGAGGGCCTTCGGGGAGCTGTTTTTT.

CDR3 sequence (DNA): TGTGCCAGCGGATACTGGGGGCAGCCCCAGCATTTT. Translated, it gives CASGYWGQPQHF. J is TRBJ1-5 and V is TRBV28, with D maybe TRBD1 (5 bases). Trimming removed 8 bases at V and 7 bases at J, with 12 bases between. The CDR3 is 12 residues long. Germline assignment: CDR1 MDHEN and CDR2 SYDVKM.

This clone was counted once. The rearrangement uses TRBV7-2 and TRBJ2-7; 7 bases are a match to TRBD2. CDR1 SGHTA and CDR2 FQGNSA come from the germline V gene. V was pared by 2 bases and J by 2 bases, with 6 bases of the junction left unmatched. There are 15 residues in the CDR3. The CDR3 loop reads CASSLMASGPYEQYF. CDR3 nucleotides: TGTGCCAGCAGCTTAATGGCTAGCGGACCCTACGAGCAGTACTTC.

This clone was counted a single time. This chain joins TRBV12-5 and TRBJ2-3; 8 bases align to TRBD1. Looked up from germline, CDR1 is LGHNT and CDR2 is FRNRAP. The CDR3 loop spans 17 amino acids. Trimming at V came to 3 bases and at J to 6 bases, leaving 14 bases not matched to a gene. The CDR3 here is CASGFSTGTGIFDTQYF. The CDR3, as DNA: TGTGCTAGTGGTTTCTCGACAGGGACAGGCATATTCGATACGCAGTATTTT.